These T cell receptor beta chains were read from a single sample in a study of response to subunit inactivated influenza vaccine. TCRdb reprocessed the RT-PCR reads via MiXCR and lists one record per CDR3 protein. The repertoire holds about 540,000 distinct CDR3 sequences, with roughly 25% as singletons. The sample also formed part of further work on T cells expressing NK-cell markers.

The sample consisted of CD4+ T cells sorted from PBMCs, taken 12 days after vaccination. These receptors were taken from a man aged 50 to 60 who received an inactivated influenza vaccine. Both conserved end residues are part of each CDR3. The D gene is left open where the match is weak. Clone size appears in some rows only: once, few, many, or a class for an expanded clone.

d_call: .; clone_size: .; j_call: TRBJ2-2; v_call: TRBV20-1; cdr3_nt: TGCAGTGCCCCCCTCCCCGAGTGGGCGGGCACCGGGGAGCTGTTTTTT; cdr3_aa: CSAPLPEWAGTGELFF
d_call: .; clone_size: few; j_call: TRBJ2-1; v_call: TRBV6-2/TRBV6-3; cdr3_nt: TGTGCCAGCACCTTTTCCCCAACCGCCCCGGGACTCGAGTTCTTC; cdr3_aa: CASTFSPTAPGLEFF
d_call: .; clone_size: .; j_call: TRBJ2-7; v_call: TRBV5-5; cdr3_nt: TGTGCCAGCACCATAGGCCCGGCGTTGACCTACGAGCAGTACTTC; cdr3_aa: CASTIGPALTYEQYF
d_call: TRBD1; clone_size: many; j_call: TRBJ2-1; v_call: TRBV7-2; cdr3_nt: TGTGCCAGCAGCCCCGGACAGGGCCAGTACAATGAGCAGTTCTTC; cdr3_aa: CASSPGQGQYNEQFF
d_call: .; clone_size: .; j_call: TRBJ2-1; v_call: TRBV7-2; cdr3_nt: TGTGCCAGCAGCTTAGACAAGTGGTTGGGCGGGGAGCAGTTCTTC; cdr3_aa: CASSLDKWLGGEQFF
d_call: TRBD2; clone_size: .; j_call: TRBJ2-1; v_call: TRBV6-2/TRBV6-3; cdr3_nt: TGTGCCAGCAGTTACAGGTTAGGAGCGGGAGCATACAATGAGCAGTTCTTC; cdr3_aa: CASSYRLGAGAYNEQFF
d_call: .; clone_size: many; j_call: TRBJ2-3; v_call: TRBV24-1; cdr3_nt: TGTGCCACCAGTGACCCTAAGCGGGGCACAGATACGCAGTATTTT; cdr3_aa: CATSDPKRGTDTQYF
d_call: TRBD1; clone_size: .; j_call: TRBJ2-1; v_call: TRBV12-3/TRBV12-4; cdr3_nt: TGTGCCAGCAGTTTTTTCGGTGGACAGGGGCGATACAATGAGCAGTTCTTC; cdr3_aa: CASSFFGGQGRYNEQFF
d_call: TRBD2; clone_size: few; j_call: TRBJ2-5; v_call: TRBV20-1; cdr3_nt: TGCAGCGCCGGACTAGCGGGGGGTTCCCAGGAGACCCAGTACTTC; cdr3_aa: CSAGLAGGSQETQYF
d_call: .; clone_size: .; j_call: TRBJ2-7; v_call: TRBV20-1; cdr3_nt: TGCAGTGTTCGTAAACCTAGCTCCTACGAGCAGTACTTC; cdr3_aa: CSVRKPSSYEQYF
d_call: TRBD2; clone_size: few; j_call: TRBJ2-7; v_call: TRBV4-3; cdr3_nt: TGCGCCAGTAGGCGGGAGAGCTCCTACGAGCAGTACTTC; cdr3_aa: CASRRESSYEQYF
d_call: TRBD2; clone_size: few; j_call: TRBJ2-7; v_call: TRBV20-1; cdr3_nt: TGCAGTGCCGCAACTAGCGGGGGTTCCTACGAGCAGTACTTC; cdr3_aa: CSAATSGGSYEQYF
d_call: .; clone_size: few; j_call: TRBJ1-2; v_call: TRBV15; cdr3_nt: TGTGCCACCAGCAGAGCTCAGAACGGGGGCTACAATGGCTACACCTTC; cdr3_aa: CATSRAQNGGYNGYTF
d_call: TRBD2; clone_size: .; j_call: TRBJ2-1; v_call: TRBV29-1; cdr3_nt: TGCAGCGCAATGGGGTTAGCGGGGTACAATGAGCAGTTCTTC; cdr3_aa: CSAMGLAGYNEQFF
d_call: TRBD1; clone_size: .; j_call: TRBJ1-5; v_call: TRBV19; cdr3_nt: TGTGCCAGTAGTTTACAGGGGTTAGGCAATCAGCCCCAGCATTTT; cdr3_aa: CASSLQGLGNQPQHF
d_call: TRBD1; clone_size: few; j_call: TRBJ2-1; v_call: TRBV20-1; cdr3_nt: TGCAGTGCTAGATCGGGGACAGGGCTCGATGAGCAGTTCTTC; cdr3_aa: CSARSGTGLDEQFF
d_call: .; clone_size: few; j_call: TRBJ1-3; v_call: TRBV11-2; cdr3_nt: TGTGCCAGCAGCTTAGGTGGACAAAGTGGAAACACCATATATTTT; cdr3_aa: CASSLGGQSGNTIYF
d_call: .; clone_size: few; j_call: TRBJ2-1; v_call: TRBV4-2; cdr3_nt: TGTGCCAGCAGCCAAGACGGGACATCGAGCTCCTACAATGAGCAGTTCTTC; cdr3_aa: CASSQDGTSSSYNEQFF
d_call: .; clone_size: .; j_call: TRBJ2-3; v_call: TRBV28; cdr3_nt: TGTGCCAGCAGTCCGGACACCACAGATACGCAGTATTTT; cdr3_aa: CASSPDTTDTQYF
d_call: .; clone_size: few; j_call: TRBJ1-6; v_call: TRBV6-1; cdr3_nt: TGTGCCAGCAGTGAAAATCGAAATTCACCCCTCCACTTT; cdr3_aa: CASSENRNSPLHF
d_call: TRBD1; clone_size: few; j_call: TRBJ2-2; v_call: TRBV5-1; cdr3_nt: TGCGCCAGCAGGGAGGGACAGGGCACCGGGGAGCTGTTTTTT; cdr3_aa: CASREGQGTGELFF
d_call: .; clone_size: .; j_call: TRBJ1-1; v_call: TRBV20-1; cdr3_nt: TGCAGTGCCGCGACACCGAACACTGAAGCTTTCTTT; cdr3_aa: CSAATPNTEAFF
d_call: TRBD2; clone_size: .; j_call: TRBJ2-1; v_call: TRBV9; cdr3_nt: TGTGCCAGCAGTCGGACTAGCGGGAGGGCCCACAATGAGCAGTTCTTC; cdr3_aa: CASSRTSGRAHNEQFF
d_call: .; clone_size: .; j_call: TRBJ2-3; v_call: TRBV30; cdr3_nt: TGTGCCTGGAGTGTAGCTCTTTACACAGATACGCAGTATTTT; cdr3_aa: CAWSVALYTDTQYF
d_call: TRBD1; clone_size: .; j_call: TRBJ1-2; v_call: TRBV5-1; cdr3_nt: TGCGCCAGCAAAAACGGGACAGACCAGTATGGCTACACCTTC; cdr3_aa: CASKNGTDQYGYTF
d_call: TRBD2; clone_size: few; j_call: TRBJ2-3; v_call: TRBV6-1; cdr3_nt: TGTGCCAGCAGCACCCGGGCCATTCAGCGGGAGCCCACAGATACGCAGTATTTT; cdr3_aa: CASSTRAIQREPTDTQYF
d_call: TRBD1; clone_size: .; j_call: TRBJ2-7; v_call: TRBV11-2; cdr3_nt: TGTGCCAGCAGCTTAGGTACAGCAGGGGGATCCTACGAGCAGTACTTC; cdr3_aa: CASSLGTAGGSYEQYF
d_call: .; clone_size: few; j_call: TRBJ2-2; v_call: TRBV6-2/TRBV6-3; cdr3_nt: TGTGCCAGCAGTTTCATCGACACCGGGGAGCTGTTTTTT; cdr3_aa: CASSFIDTGELFF
d_call: TRBD1; clone_size: .; j_call: TRBJ2-5; v_call: TRBV7-2; cdr3_nt: TGTGCCAGCAGCGACAGGGGGCCGACCCAGTACTTC; cdr3_aa: CASSDRGPTQYF